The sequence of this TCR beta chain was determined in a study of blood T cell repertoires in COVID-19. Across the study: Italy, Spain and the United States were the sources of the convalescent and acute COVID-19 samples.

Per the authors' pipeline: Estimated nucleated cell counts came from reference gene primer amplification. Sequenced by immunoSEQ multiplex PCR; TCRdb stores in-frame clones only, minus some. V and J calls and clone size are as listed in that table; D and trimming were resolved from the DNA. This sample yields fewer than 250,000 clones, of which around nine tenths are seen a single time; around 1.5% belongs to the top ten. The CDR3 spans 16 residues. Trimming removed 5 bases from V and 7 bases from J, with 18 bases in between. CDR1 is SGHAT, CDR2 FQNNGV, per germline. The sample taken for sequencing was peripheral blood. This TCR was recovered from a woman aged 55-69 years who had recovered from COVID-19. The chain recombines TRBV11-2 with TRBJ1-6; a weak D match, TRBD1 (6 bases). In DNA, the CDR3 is TGTGCCAGCAGCCCCCCCGCGGGGGCAAGGAATTCACCCCTCCACTTT. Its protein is CASSPPAGARNSPLHF.